This T cell receptor beta chain was obtained from a study of blood T cell repertoires in COVID-19. Study-level information: Material from acute and convalescent COVID-19 was sourced from the United States, Italy and Spain. PBMCs, B-cell-depleted T cells, or T cells provided the cDNA or gDNA that made up the material.

Germline assignment: CDR1 MNHEY and CDR2 SMNVEV (reference sequence). V was clipped by 8 bases and J by 0 bases, with 10 bases between them. The CDR3 is made up of 13 amino acids. Methods used by the authors: Scientists estimated how many nucleated cells there were by amplifying reference gene primers. Clones were sequenced by immunoSEQ multiplex PCR, and TCRdb holds only the in-frame ones, with some missing. That table supplies the V and J calls and clone size; D and trimming were determined from the DNA. The sample contains more than 200,000 clones, about 88% of which appear only once. Material for sequencing was peripheral blood. J is TRBJ1-1 and V is TRBV27; TRBD1 is a possible D gene (6 bases). The clonotype was recovered from a man aged 25-45 years with active or convalescent COVID-19. The CDR3 loop is CASHQGMNTEAFF. CDR3 in DNA: TGTGCCAGCCATCAGGGGATGAACACTGAAGCTTTCTTT.